The 3 T cell receptor beta chains below all came from one sample that was sequenced in a study of blood T cells in healthy people across ages. A sample-barcoded 5' primer and a J-beta primer mix were used in a second PCR of about 6 to 12 cycles. MiXCR, run by TCRdb on the 5' RACE reads, gives a single entry per CDR3 protein. The sample contains 780,000 or so distinct CDR3 sequences, roughly 50% of which appear only once. The sequencing input was blood. The receptors were gathered from an older man in good health.

In this sample, this clonotype turned up a few times. V and J are TRBV20-1 and TRBJ2-7, with 7 bases identical to TRBD2. V lost 5 bases and J lost 3; bases outside the gene matches: 13. CDR1 is DFQATT and CDR2 is SNEGSKA in the germline V gene (reference sequence). This CDR3 contains 15 residues. CDR3 region: CSAEAPGGVNYEQYF. CDR3 bases: TGCAGTGCTGAAGCCCCTGGGGGGGTTAACTACGAGCAGTACTTC.

In its sample, this clonotype was seen a few times. The chain links TRBV5-8 to TRBJ2-7; D is ambiguous. The CDR3 sequence is 14 residues long. V was shortened by 2 bases and J by 3 bases, with 12 bases between the two germline ends. CDR1 and CDR2 (germline): SGHTS, YDEGEE. CDR3 DNA sequence: TGTGCCAGCAGCTTTGGTGGAGCTGACTACGAGCAGTACTTC. Translated: CASSFGGADYEQYF.

This sequence joins TRBV12-3 or TRBV12-4 and TRBJ2-4; TRBD1 aligns across 8 bases. The length of the CDR3 is 14 residues. The V and J ends lost 5 bases and 7 bases, in that order; junction bases with no gene match: 7. The CDR3 region has the DNA TGTGCCAGCAGTCCCGGACAGGGAGGCAACATTCAGTACTTC. It encodes CASSPGQGGNIQYF.